This TCR beta chain is from a study of blood T cell repertoires in COVID-19. Study summary: Both acute and convalescent COVID-19 samples were obtained from the United States, Italy and Spain. T cells, B-cell-depleted T cells, or PBMCs provided the cDNA or gDNA that served as material.

Original processing methods: Amplification of reference gene primers provided the estimated nucleated cell counts. Measured with immunoSEQ multiplex PCR; TCRdb has only the in-frame clones, and not every one. The DNA gave D and trimming, while V, J and clone size come from that table. The table lists about 36,000 clones, around 85% of them singletons, with roughly an eighth in the top ten. Deletions cut 1 base from V and 5 bases from J, with 10 bases between. The CDR3 loop spans 14 amino acids. CDR1 is SGHDT, CDR2 YYEEEE, per germline. The chain recombines TRBV5-6 with TRBJ1-5; maybe TRBD1 (6 bases). This sequence originates from a human donor in a cohort sampled during active COVID-19. Sequencing was done on a sample of peripheral blood. CDR3 loop: CASSLLGADQPQHF. The CDR3 DNA sequence: TGTGCCAGCAGCTTGTTGGGGGCGGATCAGCCCCAGCATTTT.